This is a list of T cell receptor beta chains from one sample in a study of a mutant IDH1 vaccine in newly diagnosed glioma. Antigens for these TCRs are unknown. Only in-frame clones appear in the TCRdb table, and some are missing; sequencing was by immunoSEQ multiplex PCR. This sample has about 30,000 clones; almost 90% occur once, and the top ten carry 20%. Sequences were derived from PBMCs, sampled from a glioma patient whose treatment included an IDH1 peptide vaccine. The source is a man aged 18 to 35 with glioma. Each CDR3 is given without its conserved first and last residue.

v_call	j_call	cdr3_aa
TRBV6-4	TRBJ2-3	ASSPSGTDTQY
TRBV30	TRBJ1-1	ACTPGQTNTEAF
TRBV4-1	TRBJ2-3	ASSQETVGGATDTQY
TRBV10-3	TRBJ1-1	AISVREGTEAF
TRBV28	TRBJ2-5	ASSLPTSPRGTQY
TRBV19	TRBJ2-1	ASSNRPGLASDEQF
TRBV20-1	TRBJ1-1	SAKPGPTTF
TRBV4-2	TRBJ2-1	ASSQVGDYNEQF
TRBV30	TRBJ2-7	AWRGTLNYEQY
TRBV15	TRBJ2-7	ATSRDGGQGLYEQY
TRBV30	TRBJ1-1	AWSGGQGRAF
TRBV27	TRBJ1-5	ASSLGTVGQPQH